These 4 T cell receptor beta chains originate from one sample sequenced in a study of OX40 agonist ivuxolimab in advanced cancers. Only in-frame clones appear in the TCRdb table, and some are missing; sequencing was by immunoSEQ multiplex PCR. The sample holds 35,000 to 40,000 clones; 85% to 90% are singletons and the top ten take 9.5% to 15%. The source material was CD4+ or CD8+ T cells sorted from blood, sampled in a trial of the OX40 agonist ivuxolimab. Receptors originate from an adult with an advanced solid tumor such as melanoma, head and neck, liver or kidney cancer.

This chain links TRBV7-2 with TRBJ2-2; D not certain. This CDR3 contains 14 residues. The V gene's germline CDR1 is SGHTA and CDR2 FQGNSA. With 1 base removed from V and 4 bases from J, the gap between germline ends came to 7 bases. As DNA, the CDR3 is TGTGCCAGCAGCTTAGGTCTAGGCACCGGGGAGCTGTTTTTT. It specifies CASSLGLGTGELFF.

This rearrangement joins TRBV11-2 to TRBJ2-5, with D perhaps TRBD2 (7 bases). CDR1 is SGHAT and CDR2 is FQNNGV in the germline V gene. The CDR3 totals 15 residues. The germline V and J ends were trimmed by 3 bases and 4 bases, with 15 bases remaining between them. CDR3 residues: CASSFGGRWGETQYF. CDR3 nucleotide sequence: TGTGCCAGCAGCTTCGGGGGGCGGTGGGGAGAGACCCAGTACTTC.

This clone appeared a single time. The J gene is TRBJ1-5, the V gene TRBV7-9, with a tentative D call TRBD1 (6 bases). V was cut by 5 bases and J by 1 base, with 15 bases left in between. This CDR3 comprises 16 residues. Per germline, CDR1 SEHNR and CDR2 FQNEAQ (reference sequence). Here the CDR3 DNA reads TGTGCCAGCAGCGCCAGTGACAGGTTGAGCAATCAGCCCCAGCATTTT. Amino acids: CASSASDRLSNQPQHF. Based on the CDR3 plus reference TRBV7-9 and TRBJ1-5, the full variable domain is DTGVSQNPRHKITKRGQNVTFRCDPISEHNRLYWYRQTLGQGPEFLTYFQNEAQLEKSRLLSDRFSAERPKGSFSTLEIQRTEQGDSAMYLCASSASDRLSNQPQHFGDGTRLSIL.

CDR3 nucleotide sequence: TGTGCCAGCAGCACCGACAGGGAGGCCACTGAAGCTTTCTTT. Translating gives CASSTDREATEAFF. This chain connects TRBV7-9 to TRBJ1-1; TRBD1 aligns across 7 bases. The CDR3 consists of 14 residues. The junction had 7 bases not matched to a gene; V was cut back by 5 bases and J by 4 bases. The V gene's germline CDR1 is SEHNR and CDR2 FQNEAQ (reference sequence).